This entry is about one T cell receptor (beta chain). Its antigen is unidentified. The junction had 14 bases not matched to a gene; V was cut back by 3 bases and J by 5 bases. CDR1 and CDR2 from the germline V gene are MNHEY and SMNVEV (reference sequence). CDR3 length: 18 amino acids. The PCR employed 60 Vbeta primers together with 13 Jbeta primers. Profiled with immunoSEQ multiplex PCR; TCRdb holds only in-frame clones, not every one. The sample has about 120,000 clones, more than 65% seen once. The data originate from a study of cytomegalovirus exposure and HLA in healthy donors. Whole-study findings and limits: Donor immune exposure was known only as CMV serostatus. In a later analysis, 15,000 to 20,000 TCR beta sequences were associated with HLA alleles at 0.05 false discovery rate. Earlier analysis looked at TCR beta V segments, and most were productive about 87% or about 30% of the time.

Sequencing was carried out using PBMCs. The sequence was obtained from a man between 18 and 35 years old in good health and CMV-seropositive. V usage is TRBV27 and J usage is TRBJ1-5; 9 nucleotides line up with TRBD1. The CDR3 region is CASSFRPPGQGFDQPQHF. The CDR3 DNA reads TGTGCCAGCAGTTTCAGGCCCCCGGGACAGGGCTTCGATCAGCCCCAGCATTTT.